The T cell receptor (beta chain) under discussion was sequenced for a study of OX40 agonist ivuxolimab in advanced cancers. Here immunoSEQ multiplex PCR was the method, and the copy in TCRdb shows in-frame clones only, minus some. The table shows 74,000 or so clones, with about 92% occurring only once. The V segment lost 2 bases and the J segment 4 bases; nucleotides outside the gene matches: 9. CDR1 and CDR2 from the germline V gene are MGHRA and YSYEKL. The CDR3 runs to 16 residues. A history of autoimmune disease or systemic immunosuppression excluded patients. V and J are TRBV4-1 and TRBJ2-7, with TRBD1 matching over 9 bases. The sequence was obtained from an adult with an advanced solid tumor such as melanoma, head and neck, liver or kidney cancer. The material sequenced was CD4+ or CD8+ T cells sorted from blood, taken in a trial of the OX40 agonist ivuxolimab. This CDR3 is CASSQIQGAREYEQYF. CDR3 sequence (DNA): TGCGCCAGCAGCCAAATACAGGGGGCGCGAGAGTACGAGCAGTACTTC.